These T cell receptor beta chains were read from a single sample in a study of cytomegalovirus exposure and HLA in healthy donors. Generated by immunoSEQ multiplex PCR, the TCRdb table keeps only in-frame clones and is missing some. The sample lists around 170,000 clones, 85% seen once, with about a sixth in the top ten. The sample taken for sequencing was PBMCs. The receptors were sampled from a man aged 18 to 30 in good health and CMV-seropositive. CDR3s include the opening cysteine and the closing phenylalanine or tryptophan. A D gene is named only where the DNA matches it firmly. Size values are once, few and many counts, or a class for expanded clones, and some rows have none.

CDR3nt | CDR3aa | v_gene | abundance | d_gene | j_gene
TGTGCCAGCAGTTCCACCGGACAGGCTGACGAGCAGTACTTC | CASSSTGQADEQYF | TRBV28 | once | TRBD1 | TRBJ2-7
TGTGCCAGCAGCTTTAGCGGGGGCCGGCTGTACAATGAGCAGTTCTTC | CASSFSGGRLYNEQFF | TRBV11-2 | . | TRBD2 | TRBJ2-1
TGTGCCTGGAGTGTAGTATTAGGACTCGGCCATGAAAAACTGTTTTTT | CAWSVVLGLGHEKLFF | TRBV30 | . | . | TRBJ1-4
TGCGCCAGCAGCTCACAGGGGAAGGTCACCGGGGAGCTGTTTTTT | CASSSQGKVTGELFF | TRBV5-1 | . | TRBD1 | TRBJ2-2
TGTGCCAGCAGCCAAGAGGGCGGGGGGTTTACGCGGGTAGCCAAAAACATTCAGTACTTC | CASSQEGGGFTRVAKNIQYF | TRBV4-2 | . | TRBD2 | TRBJ2-4
TGTGCCAGCAGCCCCGGTCCTCAGGGGCAGTTCTTC | CASSPGPQGQFF | TRBV9 | . | . | TRBJ2-1
TGTGCCAGCAGCCAAGAACGCGGGAGCGGGGCAGATACGCAGTATTTT | CASSQERGSGADTQYF | TRBV4-2 | once | TRBD2 | TRBJ2-3
TGTGCCAGCAGTTTATCACGGCGGCAGGGGATTAACTATGGCTACACCTTC | CASSLSRRQGINYGYTF | TRBV27 | . | . | TRBJ1-2
TGTGCCAGCAGTGGGAATGCGGCGGGCGGGGAGCTGTTTTTT | CASSGNAAGGELFF | TRBV2 | . | . | TRBJ2-2
TGTGCCTGGAGTAACGGGGTTAAGTACGAGCAGTACTTC | CAWSNGVKYEQYF | TRBV30 | . | . | TRBJ2-7
TGTGCCAGCAGTTTAACCCTCGCTATGAACACTGAAGCTTTCTTT | CASSLTLAMNTEAFF | TRBV27 | . | . | TRBJ1-1
TGTGCCAGCAGCTTAGCGGGACAGGGGGCGCTTAACTATGGCTACACCTTC | CASSLAGQGALNYGYTF | TRBV7-9 | . | TRBD1 | TRBJ1-2
TGTGCCAGCAGCCCTAGCGGGGGGGAGCACGAGCAGTACTTC | CASSPSGGEHEQYF | TRBV7-3 | . | TRBD2 | TRBJ2-7
TGTGCCAGCCTGGGGGGGGGCTACAATGAGCAGTTCTTC | CASLGGGYNEQFF | TRBV28 | . | TRBD2 | TRBJ2-1
TGCGCCAGCAGTGAGTTTGGGGGAGGGCCGGAGAATACGCAGTATTTT | CASSEFGGGPENTQYF | TRBV10-2 | once | TRBD2 | TRBJ2-3
TGTGCCAGCAGCCAAGGCAGGGGGCAGCCCACAAAACTGTTTTTT | CASSQGRGQPTKLFF | TRBV4-2 | . | TRBD1 | TRBJ1-4
TGTGCCAGCATTCCAACAGGGGGCCGGGGTTACATGAACACTGAAGCTTTCTTT | CASIPTGGRGYMNTEAFF | TRBV25-1 | . | TRBD1 | TRBJ1-1